This T cell receptor beta chain comes out of a study of identical twins. This CDR3 region has 15 residues. V lost 5 bases and J lost 0, with 13 bases in between. There are many counts of this clonotype. TCRdb re-called the 5' RACE reads through MiXCR, storing one row per CDR3 protein. The sample gives 200,000 to 250,000 distinct CDR3 sequences, about 6.7% of which show up once; 13% to 15% is in the top ten. These data also featured in a second study, about T cells expressing NK-cell markers. As reported in that work: For about 6 donors, the dominant NKG2C+ clonotypes made up roughly 1.0-7.0% of their CD8+ T cells. Clones of NKG2C+ T cells that had expanded were of unclear HCMV specificity.

The chain couples TRBV12-3 or TRBV12-4 to TRBJ1-1; maybe TRBD1 (5 bases). The sample taken for sequencing was CD8+ T cells sorted from blood. This receptor was identified in a woman aged 18-29 years in good health. CDR3 sequence: CASSIPQGVNTEAFF. The CDR3 region has the DNA TGTGCCAGCAGTATCCCCCAGGGCGTGAACACTGAAGCTTTCTTT.